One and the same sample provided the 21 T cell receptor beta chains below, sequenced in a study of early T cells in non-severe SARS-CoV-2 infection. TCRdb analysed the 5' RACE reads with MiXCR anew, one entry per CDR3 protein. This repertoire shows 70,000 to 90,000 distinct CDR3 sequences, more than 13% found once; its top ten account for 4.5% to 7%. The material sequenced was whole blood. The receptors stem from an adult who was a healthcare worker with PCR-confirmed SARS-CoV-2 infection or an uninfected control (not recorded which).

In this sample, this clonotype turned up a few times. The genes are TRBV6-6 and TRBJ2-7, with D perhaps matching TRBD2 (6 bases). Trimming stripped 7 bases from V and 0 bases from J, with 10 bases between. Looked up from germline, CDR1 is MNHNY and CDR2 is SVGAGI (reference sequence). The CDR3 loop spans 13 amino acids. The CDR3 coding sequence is TGTGCCAGCACCCTAGCGAGCTCCTACGAGCAGTACTTC. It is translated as CASTLASSYEQYF.

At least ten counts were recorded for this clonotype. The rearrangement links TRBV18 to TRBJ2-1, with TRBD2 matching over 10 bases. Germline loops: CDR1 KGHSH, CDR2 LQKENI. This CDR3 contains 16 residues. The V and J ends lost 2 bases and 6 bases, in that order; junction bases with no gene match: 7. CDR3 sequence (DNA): TGTGCCAGCTCACCAAGGGGTCTAGCGGGGGTCAATGAGCAGTTCTTC. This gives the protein CASSPRGLAGVNEQFF.

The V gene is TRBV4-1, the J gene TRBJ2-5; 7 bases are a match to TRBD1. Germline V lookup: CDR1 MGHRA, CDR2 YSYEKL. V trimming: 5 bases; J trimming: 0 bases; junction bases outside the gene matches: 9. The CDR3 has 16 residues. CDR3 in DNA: TGCGCCAGCAGCGTGCAGGGGGTTCAGTACCAAGAGACCCAGTACTTC. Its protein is CASSVQGVQYQETQYF.

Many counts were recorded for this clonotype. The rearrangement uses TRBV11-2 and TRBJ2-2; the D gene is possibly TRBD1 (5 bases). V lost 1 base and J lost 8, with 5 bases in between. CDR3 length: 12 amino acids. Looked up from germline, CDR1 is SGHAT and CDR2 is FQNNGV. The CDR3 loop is CASSLAGGELFF. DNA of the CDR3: TGTGCCAGCAGCTTAGCAGGGGGGGAGCTGTTTTTT.

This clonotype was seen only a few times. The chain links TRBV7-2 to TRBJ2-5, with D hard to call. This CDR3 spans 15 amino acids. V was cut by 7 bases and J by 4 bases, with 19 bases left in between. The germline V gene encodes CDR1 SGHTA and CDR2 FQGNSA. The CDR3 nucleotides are TGTGCCAGCAATGGCTTACCCTTCCCCCTAGAGACCCAGTACTTC. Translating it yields CASNGLPFPLETQYF.

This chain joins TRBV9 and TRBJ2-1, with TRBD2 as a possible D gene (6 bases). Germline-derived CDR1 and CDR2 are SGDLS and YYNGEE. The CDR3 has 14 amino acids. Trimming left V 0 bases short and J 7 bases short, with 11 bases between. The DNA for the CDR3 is TGTGCCAGCAGCGTAGGTTCAGGGACTAATGAGCAGTTCTTC. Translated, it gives CASSVGSGTNEQFF.

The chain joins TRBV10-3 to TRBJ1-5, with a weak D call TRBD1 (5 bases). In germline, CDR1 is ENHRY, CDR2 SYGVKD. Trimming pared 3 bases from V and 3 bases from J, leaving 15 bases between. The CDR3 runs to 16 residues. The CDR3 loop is CAISEVGGGNNQPQHF. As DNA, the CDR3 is TGTGCCATCAGTGAAGTTGGGGGGGGAAACAATCAGCCCCAGCATTTT.

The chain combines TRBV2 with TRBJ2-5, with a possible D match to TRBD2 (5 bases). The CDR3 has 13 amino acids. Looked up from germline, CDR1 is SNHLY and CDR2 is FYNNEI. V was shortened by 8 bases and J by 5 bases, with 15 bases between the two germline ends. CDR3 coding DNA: TGTGCCAGCGTACGAGAGGCGGGCGAGACCCAGTACTTC. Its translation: CASVREAGETQYF.

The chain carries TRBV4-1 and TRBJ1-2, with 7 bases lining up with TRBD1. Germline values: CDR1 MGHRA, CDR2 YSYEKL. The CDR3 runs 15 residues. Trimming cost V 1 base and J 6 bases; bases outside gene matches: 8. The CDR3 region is CASSQGLGTEDGYTF. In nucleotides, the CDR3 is TGCGCCAGCAGCCAAGGACTTGGGACAGAGGATGGCTACACCTTC.

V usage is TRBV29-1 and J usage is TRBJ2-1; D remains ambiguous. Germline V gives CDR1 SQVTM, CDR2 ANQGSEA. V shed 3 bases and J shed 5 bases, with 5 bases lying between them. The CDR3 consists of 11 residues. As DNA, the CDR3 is TGCAGCGTTGACAGCGACAATGAGCAGTTCTTC. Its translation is CSVDSDNEQFF.

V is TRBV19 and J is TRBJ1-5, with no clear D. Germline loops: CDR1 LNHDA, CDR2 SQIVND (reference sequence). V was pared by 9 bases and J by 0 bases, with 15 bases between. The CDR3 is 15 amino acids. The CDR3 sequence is CASHTSQNSNQPQHF. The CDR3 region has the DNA TGTGCCAGCCACACCTCACAGAATAGCAATCAGCCCCAGCATTTT.

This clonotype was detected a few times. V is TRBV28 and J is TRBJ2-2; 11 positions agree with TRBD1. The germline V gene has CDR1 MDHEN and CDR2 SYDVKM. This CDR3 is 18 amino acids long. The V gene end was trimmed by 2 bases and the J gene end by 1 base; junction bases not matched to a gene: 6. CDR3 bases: TGTGCCAGCAGTTTAGGACAGGGGGCCCTATGGAACACCGGGGAGCTGTTTTTT. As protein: CASSLGQGALWNTGELFF.

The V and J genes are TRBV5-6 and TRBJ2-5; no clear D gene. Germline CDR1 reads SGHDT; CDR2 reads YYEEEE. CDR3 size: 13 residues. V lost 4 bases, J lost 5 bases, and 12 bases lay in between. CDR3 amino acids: CASSLRNGETQYF. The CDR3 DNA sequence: TGTGCCAGCAGCCTTAGGAACGGGGAGACCCAGTACTTC.

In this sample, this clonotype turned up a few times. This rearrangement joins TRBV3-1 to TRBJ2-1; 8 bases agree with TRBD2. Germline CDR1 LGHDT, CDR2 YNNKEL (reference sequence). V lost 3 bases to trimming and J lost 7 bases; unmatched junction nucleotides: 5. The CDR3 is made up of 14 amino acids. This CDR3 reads CASSQQRGWNEQFF. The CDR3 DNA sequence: TGTGCCAGCAGCCAGCAGCGGGGGTGGAATGAGCAGTTCTTC.

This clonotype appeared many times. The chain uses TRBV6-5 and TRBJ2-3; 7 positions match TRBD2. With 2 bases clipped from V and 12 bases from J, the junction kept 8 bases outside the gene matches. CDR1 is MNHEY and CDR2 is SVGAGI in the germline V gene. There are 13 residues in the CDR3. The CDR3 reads CASSYTTGLEQYF. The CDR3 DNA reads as TGTGCCAGCAGTTACACGACCGGACTAGAACAGTATTTT.

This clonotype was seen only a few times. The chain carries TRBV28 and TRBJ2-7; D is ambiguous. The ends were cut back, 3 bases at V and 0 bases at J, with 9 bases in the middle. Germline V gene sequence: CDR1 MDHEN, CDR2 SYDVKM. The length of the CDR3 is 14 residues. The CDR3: CASSFGVRSYEQYF. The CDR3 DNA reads TGTGCCAGCAGTTTTGGTGTCCGCTCCTACGAGCAGTACTTC.

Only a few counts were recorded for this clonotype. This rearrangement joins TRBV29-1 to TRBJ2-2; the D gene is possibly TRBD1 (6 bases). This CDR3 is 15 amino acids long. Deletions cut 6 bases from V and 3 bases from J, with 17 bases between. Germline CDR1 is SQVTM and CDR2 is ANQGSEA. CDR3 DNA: TGCAGCGTCCGTCGGTCAGGGGTGCACACCGGGGAGCTGTTTTTT. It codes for CSVRRSGVHTGELFF.

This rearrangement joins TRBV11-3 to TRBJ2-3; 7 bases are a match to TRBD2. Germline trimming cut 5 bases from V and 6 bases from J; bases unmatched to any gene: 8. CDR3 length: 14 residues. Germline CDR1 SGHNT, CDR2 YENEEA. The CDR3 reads CASSRRAGADTQYF. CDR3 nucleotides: TGTGCCAGCAGCCGCCGTGCGGGAGCGGATACGCAGTATTTT.

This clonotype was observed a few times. The CDR3 spells CASRGGTGKVKNTEAFF. The CDR3 nucleotides are TGTGCCAGCAGGGGTGGGACAGGGAAGGTGAAGAACACTGAAGCTTTCTTT. The chain employs TRBV6-2 or TRBV6-3 and TRBJ1-1, with 9 nucleotides matching TRBD1. The V gene end was trimmed by 6 bases and the J gene end by 1 base; junction bases not matched to a gene: 12. The CDR3 spans 17 residues. CDR1 and CDR2 (germline): MNHEY, SVGEGT.

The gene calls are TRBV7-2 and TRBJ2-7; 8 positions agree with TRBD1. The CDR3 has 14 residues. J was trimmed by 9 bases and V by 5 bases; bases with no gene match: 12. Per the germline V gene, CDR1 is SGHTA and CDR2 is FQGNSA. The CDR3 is CASSMGQASSVQYF. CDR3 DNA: TGTGCCAGCAGCATGGGACAGGCGTCCAGTGTGCAGTACTTC.

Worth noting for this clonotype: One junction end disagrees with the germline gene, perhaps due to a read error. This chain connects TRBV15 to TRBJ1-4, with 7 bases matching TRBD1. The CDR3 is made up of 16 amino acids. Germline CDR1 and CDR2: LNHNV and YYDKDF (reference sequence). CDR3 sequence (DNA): TGTGCCTCCAGCAGAGGACAGGCCGCCTCTAATGAAAAACTGTTTTTT. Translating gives CASSRGQAASNEKLFF.